A single sample is the source of the 28 T cell receptor beta chains below, sequenced in a study of CXCR3-negative and CXCR3-positive naive CD8 T cells. 5' RACE that incorporated UMI labels was used to prepare the TRB cDNA libraries. TCRdb reprocessed the 5' RACE reads and stores each CDR3 protein as one record, lacking DNA. Listed are over 95,000 distinct CDR3 sequences; around 0.36% falls within the top ten. Points from the study as a whole: A higher hydrophobicity marked the TRB CDR3s of CXCR3-positive naive cells versus CXCR3-negative naive cells.

No antigen has been identified for these receptors. The sample taken for sequencing was naive CXCR3+ CD8+ T cells from blood. Subset in this sample: CD45RO-CCR7+CD27+CD95- naive CD8+ T cells expressing CXCR3 (TNR3+). The receptors stem from a human donor in good health. Some clones in this sample may be carry-over from other donors' samples.

The chain combines TRBV10-3 with TRBJ2-7. Germline CDR1 and CDR2: ENHRY and SYGVKD. The CDR3 length is 15 residues. CDR3 amino acids: CAIIDRGVSSYEQYF.

The chain recombines TRBV7-9 with TRBJ2-5. The CDR3 spans 14 residues. Germline CDR1 reads SEHNR; CDR2 reads FQNEAQ (reference sequence). The CDR3 region is CASSFTTAQETQYF.

The chain combines TRBV23-1 with TRBJ2-7; TCRdb lists TRBD1, though no DNA is available to test this call. TRBV23-1 is treated as an ORF (open reading frame) with a function not yet certain. CDR3 length equals 19 residues. The CDR3 reads CASSQSAHSPGQGSYEQYF.

The chain uses TRBV5-1 and TRBJ2-2; TCRdb outputs TRBD1, but without DNA this stays unchecked. The V gene's germline CDR1 is SGHRS and CDR2 YFSETQ. The CDR3 sequence is 16 residues long. CDR3 residues: CASSLVGQGHTGELFF. The full variable domain, in which reference TRBV5-1 and TRBJ2-2 provide the parts outside the CDR3, is KAGVTQTPRYLIKTRGQQVTLSCSPISGHRSVSWYQQTPGQGLQFLFEYFSETQRNKGNFPGRFSGRQFSNSRSEMNVSTLELGDSALYLCASSLVGQGHTGELFFGEGSRLTVL.

The V gene is TRBV3-2, the J gene TRBJ1-5. TRBV3-2 is a pseudogene segment. This CDR3 contains 12 residues. The CDR3 loop is CASSQDHEPQHF.

V is TRBV7-9 and J is TRBJ2-3. The CDR3 has 16 amino acids. Germline V gene sequence: CDR1 SEHNR, CDR2 FQNEAQ (reference sequence). CDR3 loop: CASSDDGSRSTDTQYF.

The rearrangement links TRBV6-5 to TRBJ2-6; without DNA, the TCRdb call of TRBD1 cannot be checked. The CDR3 has 19 amino acids. Germline V lookup: CDR1 MNHEY, CDR2 SVGAGI. The CDR3 protein is CASSYRPGQGASGANVQTF.

This chain connects TRBV7-9 to TRBJ2-7; with no DNA, the TCRdb D assignment of TRBD2 cannot be verified. CDR1 is SEHNR, CDR2 FQNEAQ, per germline (reference sequence). This CDR3 comprises 14 residues. CDR3 protein: CASSLGGLGYEQYF.

This CDR3 is CASSHGGAQNTEAFF. The chain couples TRBV4-1 to TRBJ1-1. This CDR3 has 15 residues. CDR1 is MGHRA, CDR2 YSYEKL, per germline.

The rearrangement uses TRBV14 and TRBJ2-2; TCRdb's D gene call, TRBD1, goes unchecked for lack of DNA. Germline values: CDR1 SGHDN, CDR2 FVKESK. CDR3 size: 16 residues. The CDR3 loop reads CASSQERGHLTGELFF.

The J gene is TRBJ2-7, the V gene TRBV28; TCRdb proposes TRBD1, but this gene call is untestable without DNA. Germline values: CDR1 MDHEN, CDR2 SYDVKM. The CDR3 is made up of 17 amino acids. The CDR3 loop is CASSLGPPGALYYEQYF.

This chain uses TRBV6-1 with TRBJ2-2. The CDR3 is 12 amino acids. From germline, CDR1 is MNHNS and CDR2 SASEGT. The CDR3 protein is CASSMYGGELFF.

The rearrangement uses TRBV28 and TRBJ2-5; the TCRdb D gene call, TRBD2, has no DNA to confirm it. CDR1 MDHEN and CDR2 SYDVKM come from the germline V gene. CDR3 length: 15 amino acids. CDR3 sequence: CASNARLAGLETQYF.

V is TRBV29-1 and J is TRBJ2-1; the D gene TCRdb calls, TRBD2, cannot be checked with no DNA. The CDR3 is made up of 14 amino acids. Germline V gene data show CDR1 as SQVTM and CDR2 as ANQGSEA. The CDR3 reads CSVGPRGGSNEQFF.

This chain uses TRBV7-6 with TRBJ2-5. The CDR3 is made up of 12 amino acids. Germline V gives CDR1 SGHVS, CDR2 FNYEAQ. CDR3 region: CASSTLVETQYF.

The genes are TRBV7-9 and TRBJ2-1; TCRdb reports TRBD2, a call that lacks DNA to check it against. This CDR3 comprises 12 residues. Germline V gives CDR1 SEHNR, CDR2 FQNEAQ (reference sequence). The CDR3 sequence is CASSLSPTYQFF.

CDR3 sequence reads: CASSLHPEVAGGGNEQFF. The genes are TRBV11-2 and TRBJ2-1; as DNA is missing, the TRBD2 call by TCRdb cannot be tested. Germline-derived CDR1 and CDR2 are SGHAT and FQNNGV. The CDR3 is 18 amino acids.

V is TRBV19 and J is TRBJ2-5; the TRBD1 assignment by TCRdb is unverifiable without DNA. The CDR3 spans 14 residues. Germline CDR1 reads LNHDA; CDR2 reads SQIVND (reference sequence). Here the CDR3 reads CASSRRQAQETQYF.

The V and J genes are TRBV2 and TRBJ2-2; TCRdb's D gene call, TRBD1, goes unchecked for lack of DNA. Germline-derived CDR1 and CDR2 are SNHLY and FYNNEI. The CDR3 has 17 residues. The CDR3 reads CASRPRQGEMNTGELFF.

This chain uses TRBV6-2 or TRBV6-3 with TRBJ2-2; the TCRdb call, TRBD1, lacks DNA for checking. Germline V gene sequence: CDR1 MNHEY, CDR2 SVGEGT. The CDR3 totals 16 residues. This CDR3 is CASSYSDRINTGELFF.

The gene calls are TRBV6-5 and TRBJ2-2; TCRdb proposes TRBD2, but this gene call is untestable without DNA. Germline V gives CDR1 MNHEY, CDR2 SVGAGI. This CDR3 is built from 17 residues. CDR3 loop: CASSYSTPGTNAGELFF.

CDR3 region: CASSLIGVFGEALDADTQYF. The gene calls are TRBV5-4 and TRBJ2-3. The CDR3 is 20 amino acids. The germline CDR1 and CDR2 sequences are SGHNT and YYREEE (reference sequence).

This chain's CDR3 is CAISESGGEAFF. V and J are TRBV10-3 and TRBJ1-1; there is no DNA to check the TCRdb D call of TRBD1. Germline V gene sequence: CDR1 ENHRY, CDR2 SYGVKD. The CDR3 contains 12 residues.

The chain combines TRBV15 with TRBJ1-1. This CDR3 is 14 amino acids long. The V gene's germline CDR1 is LNHNV and CDR2 YYDKDF (reference sequence). This CDR3 is CATSRDSLNTEAFF. The full variable domain, rest sourced from reference TRBV15 and TRBJ1-1, is DAMVIQNPRYQVTQFGKPVTLSCSQTLNHNVMYWYQQKSSQAPKLLFHYYDKDFNNEADTPDNFQSRRPNTSFCFLDIRSPGLGDTAMYLCATSRDSLNTEAFFGQGTRLTVV.

J is TRBJ2-7 and V is TRBV6-2 or TRBV6-3; TCRdb outputs TRBD2, but without DNA this stays unchecked. The CDR3 length is 18 residues. CDR1 and CDR2 from the germline V gene are MNHEY and SVGEGT. CDR3 sequence reads: CASSYYHRPSGSSYEQYF.

The genes are TRBV7-9 and TRBJ2-7; the TRBD1 assignment by TCRdb is unverifiable without DNA. This CDR3 region has 15 residues. The germline V gene has CDR1 SEHNR and CDR2 FQNEAQ (reference sequence). The CDR3 is CASSNPGQEIYEQYF.

The chain joins TRBV2 to TRBJ1-2; TCRdb calls TRBD1, which cannot be checked without DNA. There are 13 residues in the CDR3. Germline V gives CDR1 SNHLY, CDR2 FYNNEI. The CDR3 sequence is CASSEGRGHGYTF.

The V call is TRBV7-9, the J call TRBJ2-1; no DNA is available, so the TRBD2 call from TCRdb remains unchecked. This CDR3 spans 16 amino acids. Germline V CDR1 and CDR2: SEHNR, FQNEAQ (reference sequence). Here the CDR3 reads CASSPYGTSGYNEQFF.